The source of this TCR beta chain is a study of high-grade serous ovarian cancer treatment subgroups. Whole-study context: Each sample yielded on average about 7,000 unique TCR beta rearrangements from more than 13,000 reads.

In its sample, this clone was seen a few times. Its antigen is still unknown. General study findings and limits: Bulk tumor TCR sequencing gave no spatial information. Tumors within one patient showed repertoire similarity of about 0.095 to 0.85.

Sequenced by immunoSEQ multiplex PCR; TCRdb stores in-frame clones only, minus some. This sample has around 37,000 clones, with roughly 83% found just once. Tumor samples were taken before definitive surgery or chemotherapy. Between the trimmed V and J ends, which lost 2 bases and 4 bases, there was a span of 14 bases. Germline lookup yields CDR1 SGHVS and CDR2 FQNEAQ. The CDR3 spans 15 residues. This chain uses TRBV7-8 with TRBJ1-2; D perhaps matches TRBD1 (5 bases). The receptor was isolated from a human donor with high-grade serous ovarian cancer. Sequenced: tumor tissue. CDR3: CASSLNGANGYGYTF. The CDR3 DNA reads TGTGCCAGCAGCTTAAATGGGGCGAATGGCTATGGCTACACCTTC.